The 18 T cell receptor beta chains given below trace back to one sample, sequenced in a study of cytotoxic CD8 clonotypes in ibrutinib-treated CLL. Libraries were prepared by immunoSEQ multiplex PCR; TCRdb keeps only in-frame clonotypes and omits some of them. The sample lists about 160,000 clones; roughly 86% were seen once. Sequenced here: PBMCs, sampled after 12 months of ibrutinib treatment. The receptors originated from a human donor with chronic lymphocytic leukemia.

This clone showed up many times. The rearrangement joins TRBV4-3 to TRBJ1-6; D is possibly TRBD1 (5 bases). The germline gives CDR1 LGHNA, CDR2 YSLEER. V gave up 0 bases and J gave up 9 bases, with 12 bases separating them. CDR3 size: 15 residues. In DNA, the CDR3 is TGCGCCAGCAGCCAAGATCGGACATTTCGTTCACCCCTCCACTTT. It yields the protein CASSQDRTFRSPLHF.

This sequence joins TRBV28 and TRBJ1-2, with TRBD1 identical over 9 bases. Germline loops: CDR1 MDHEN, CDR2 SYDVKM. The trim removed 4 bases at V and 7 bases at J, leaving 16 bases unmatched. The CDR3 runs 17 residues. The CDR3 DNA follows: TGTGCCAGCAGTTCTACCATCGACCGGGACAGGGTTTTTGGCTACACCTTC. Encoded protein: CASSSTIDRDRVFGYTF.

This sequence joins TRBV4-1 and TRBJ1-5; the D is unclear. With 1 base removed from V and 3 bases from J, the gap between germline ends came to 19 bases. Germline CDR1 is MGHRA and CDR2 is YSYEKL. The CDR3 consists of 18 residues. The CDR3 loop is CASSQVGRGLGANQPQHF. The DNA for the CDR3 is TGCGCCAGCAGCCAAGTAGGTCGGGGTTTAGGAGCCAATCAGCCCCAGCATTTT.

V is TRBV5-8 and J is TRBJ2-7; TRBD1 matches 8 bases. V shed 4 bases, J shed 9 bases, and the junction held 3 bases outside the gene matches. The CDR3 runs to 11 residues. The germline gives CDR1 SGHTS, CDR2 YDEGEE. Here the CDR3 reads CASSLGQAQYF. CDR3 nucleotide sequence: TGTGCCAGCAGCCTGGGACAGGCGCAGTACTTC.

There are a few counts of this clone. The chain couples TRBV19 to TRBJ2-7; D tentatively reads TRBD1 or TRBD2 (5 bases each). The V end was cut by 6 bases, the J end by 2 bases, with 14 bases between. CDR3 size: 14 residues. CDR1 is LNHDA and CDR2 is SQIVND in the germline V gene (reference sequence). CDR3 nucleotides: TGTGCCAGTAGCCGGGACCCACGAACCTACGAGCAGTACTTC. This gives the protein CASSRDPRTYEQYF.

CDR3 sequence (DNA): TGTGCCAGTAGACCCGGACAGGGTTGGTTCTATGGCTACACCTTC. It codes for CASRPGQGWFYGYTF. This sequence joins TRBV19 and TRBJ1-2; 8 bases are shared with TRBD1. There are 15 residues in the CDR3. Trimming at V came to 6 bases and at J to 4 bases, leaving 10 bases not matched to a gene. The V gene's germline CDR1 is LNHDA and CDR2 SQIVND (reference sequence).

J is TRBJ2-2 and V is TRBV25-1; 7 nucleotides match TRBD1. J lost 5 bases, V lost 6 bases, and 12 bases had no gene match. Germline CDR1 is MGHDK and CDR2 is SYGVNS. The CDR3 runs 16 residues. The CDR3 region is CASRKREGGETGELFF. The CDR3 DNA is TGTGCCAGCAGAAAGAGGGAAGGGGGCGAGACCGGGGAGCTGTTTTTT.

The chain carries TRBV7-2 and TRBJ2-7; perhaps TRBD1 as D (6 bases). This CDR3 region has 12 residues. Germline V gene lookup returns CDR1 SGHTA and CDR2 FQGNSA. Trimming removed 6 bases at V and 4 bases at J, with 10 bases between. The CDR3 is CASSKQGYEQYF. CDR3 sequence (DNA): TGTGCCAGCAGTAAACAGGGATACGAGCAGTACTTC.

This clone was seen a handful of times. The CDR3 DNA is TGTGCCAGCATTGGCAGGGGCCATCCAGATACGCAGTATTTT. Protein product: CASIGRGHPDTQYF. The chain joins TRBV25-1 to TRBJ2-3; TRBD1 is a possible D gene (6 bases). The length of the CDR3 is 14 residues. From germline, CDR1 is MGHDK and CDR2 SYGVNS. The germline V and J ends were trimmed by 7 bases and 4 bases, with 15 bases remaining between them.

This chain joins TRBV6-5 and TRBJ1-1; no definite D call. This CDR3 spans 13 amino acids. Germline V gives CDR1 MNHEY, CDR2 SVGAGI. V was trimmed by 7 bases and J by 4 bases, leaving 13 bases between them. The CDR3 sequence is CASKFFGITEAFF. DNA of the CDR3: TGTGCCAGCAAGTTCTTCGGGATCACTGAAGCTTTCTTT.

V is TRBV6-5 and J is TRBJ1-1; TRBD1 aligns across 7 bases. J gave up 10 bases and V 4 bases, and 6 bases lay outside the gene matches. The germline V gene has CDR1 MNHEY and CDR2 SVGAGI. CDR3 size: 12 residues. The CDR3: CASSSTGDGAFF. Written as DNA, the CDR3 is TGTGCCAGCAGTTCAACAGGGGATGGAGCTTTCTTT.

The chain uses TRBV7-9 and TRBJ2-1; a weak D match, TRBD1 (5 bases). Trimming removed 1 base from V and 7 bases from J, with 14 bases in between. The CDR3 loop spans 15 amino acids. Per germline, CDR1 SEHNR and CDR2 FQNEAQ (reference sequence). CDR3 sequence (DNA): TGTGCCAGCAGCTTAGTTTCTGGCAGGGTGAATGAGCAGTTCTTC. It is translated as CASSLVSGRVNEQFF. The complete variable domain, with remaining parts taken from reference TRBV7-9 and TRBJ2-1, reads DTGVSQNPRHKITKRGQNVTFRCDPISEHNRLYWYRQTLGQGPEFLTYFQNEAQLEKSRLLSDRFSAERPKGSFSTLEIQRTEQGDSAMYLCASSLVSGRVNEQFFGPGTRLTVL.

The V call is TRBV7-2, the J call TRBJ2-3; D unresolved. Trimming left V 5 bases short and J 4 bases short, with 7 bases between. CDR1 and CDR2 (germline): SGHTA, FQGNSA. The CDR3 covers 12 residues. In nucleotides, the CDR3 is TGTGCCAGCAGCCCCTCGGCAGATACGCAGTATTTT. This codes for CASSPSADTQYF.

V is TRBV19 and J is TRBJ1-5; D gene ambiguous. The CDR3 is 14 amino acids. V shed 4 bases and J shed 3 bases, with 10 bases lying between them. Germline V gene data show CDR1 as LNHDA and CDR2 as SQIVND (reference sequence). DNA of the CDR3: TGTGCCAGTAGTACTGCAGGATTCAATCAGCCCCAGCATTTT. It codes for CASSTAGFNQPQHF. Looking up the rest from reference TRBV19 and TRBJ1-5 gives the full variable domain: DGGITQSPKYLFRKEGQNVTLSCEQNLNHDAMYWYRQDPGQGLRLIYYSQIVNDFQKGDIAEGYSVSREKKESFPLTVTSAQKNPTAFYLCASSTAGFNQPQHFGDGTRLSIL.

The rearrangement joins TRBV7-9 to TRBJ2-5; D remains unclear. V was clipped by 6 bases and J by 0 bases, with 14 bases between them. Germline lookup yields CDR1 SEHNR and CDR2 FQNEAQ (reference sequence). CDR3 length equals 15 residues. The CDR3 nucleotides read TGTGCCAGCAGGAAATACGACGGTAACCAAGAGACCCAGTACTTC. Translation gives CASRKYDGNQETQYF. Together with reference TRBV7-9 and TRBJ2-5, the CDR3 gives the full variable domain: DTGVSQNPRHKITKRGQNVTFRCDPISEHNRLYWYRQTLGQGPEFLTYFQNEAQLEKSRLLSDRFSAERPKGSFSTLEIQRTEQGDSAMYLCASRKYDGNQETQYFGPGTRLLVL.

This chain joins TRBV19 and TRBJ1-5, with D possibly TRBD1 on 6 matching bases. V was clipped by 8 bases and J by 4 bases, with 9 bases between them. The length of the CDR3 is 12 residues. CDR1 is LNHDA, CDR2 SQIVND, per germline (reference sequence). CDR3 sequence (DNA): TGTGCCAGTGGACAGTTGAATCAGCCCCAGCATTTT. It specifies CASGQLNQPQHF.

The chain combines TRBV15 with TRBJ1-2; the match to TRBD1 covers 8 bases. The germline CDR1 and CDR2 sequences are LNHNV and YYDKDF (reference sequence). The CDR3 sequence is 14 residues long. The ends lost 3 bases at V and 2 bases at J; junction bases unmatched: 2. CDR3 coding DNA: TGTGCCACCAGCAGGGACAGGGCCAACTATGGCTACACCTTC. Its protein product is CATSRDRANYGYTF.

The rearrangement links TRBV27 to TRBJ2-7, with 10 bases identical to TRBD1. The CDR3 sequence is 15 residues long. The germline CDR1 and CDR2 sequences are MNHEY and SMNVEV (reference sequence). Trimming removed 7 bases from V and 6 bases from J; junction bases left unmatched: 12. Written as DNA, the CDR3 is TGTGCCAGCACCCTTGGAGGGACAGGGGCGGGCGAGCAGTACTTC. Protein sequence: CASTLGGTGAGEQYF.